Ten or more counts support the clone carrying this T cell receptor (beta chain). These data originate in a study of sequential checkpoint blockade in melanoma. On the study more broadly: Arm A got nivolumab then ipilimumab; arm B the reverse, 1:1. About 89 pretreatment tumor DNA samples were TCRβ immunosequenced.

Treatment here: randomized to nivolumab then ipilimumab (arm A) or the reverse (arm B). No patient had prior DNA-damaging chemotherapy. TCRdb's table, derived via immunoSEQ multiplex PCR, lists solely in-frame clones and lacks some. This table holds about 20,000 clones, about 28% found once. Trimming at V came to 3 bases and at J to 3 bases, leaving 0 bases not matched to a gene. The CDR3 contains 14 residues. Germline values: CDR1 SGDLS, CDR2 YYNGEE. This sequence joins TRBV9 and TRBJ2-2; 9 bases are shared with TRBD2. The source material was tumor tissue (inferred from file names), sampled from a patient given nivolumab and ipilimumab in sequence. This clonotype was sampled from a human donor with melanoma. CDR3 in DNA: TGTGCCAGCAGCGGACTAGCGGACACCGGGGAGCTGTTTTTT. It codes for CASSGLADTGELFF. The complete variable domain, with remaining parts taken from reference TRBV9 and TRBJ2-2, reads DSGVTQTPKHLITATGQRVTLRCSPRSGDLSVYWYQQSLDQGLQFLIQYYNGEERAKGNILERFSAQQFPDLHSELNLSSLELGDSALYFCASSGLADTGELFFGEGSRLTVL.